Included here is one TCR beta chain sequence, with context. What it binds is not known. During the collection period, no donor immune events like infections were recorded. The record originates from a study of identifying expanded T cells in peripheral blood. Study results and caveats: Clone count variance between roughly 2-week samples rose with total template count.

The germline V gene has CDR1 SGHRS and CDR2 YFSETQ. The CDR3 has 15 amino acids. V shed 0 bases, J shed 7 bases, and the junction held 5 bases outside the gene matches. Using immunoSEQ multiplex PCR, the repertoire was profiled, and TCRdb retains in-frame clones only, with some absent. The table includes more than 90,000 clones, around nine tenths detected once. The receptor's source is a person aged 18-70 years in good health. The rearrangement links TRBV5-1 to TRBJ2-1, with 9 bases that match TRBD1. The source material was blood. CDR3 sequence reads: CASSLGGQGHNEQFF. The DNA for the CDR3 is TGCGCCAGCAGCTTGGGGGGACAGGGTCATAATGAGCAGTTCTTC. Full variable domain (rest looked up from reference TRBV5-1 and TRBJ2-1): KAGVTQTPRYLIKTRGQQVTLSCSPISGHRSVSWYQQTPGQGLQFLFEYFSETQRNKGNFPGRFSGRQFSNSRSEMNVSTLELGDSALYLCASSLGGQGHNEQFFGPGTRLTVL.